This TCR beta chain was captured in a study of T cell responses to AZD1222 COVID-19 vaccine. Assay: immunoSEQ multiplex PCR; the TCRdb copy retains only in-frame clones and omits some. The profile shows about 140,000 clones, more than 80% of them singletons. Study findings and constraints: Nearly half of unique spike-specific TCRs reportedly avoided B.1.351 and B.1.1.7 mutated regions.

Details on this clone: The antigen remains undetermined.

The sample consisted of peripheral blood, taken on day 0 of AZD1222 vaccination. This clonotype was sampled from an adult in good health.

CDR3 bases: TGTGCCAGCAGGCTGGACAGGGTGGGGACTGAAGCTTTCTTT. It encodes CASRLDRVGTEAFF. The rearrangement joins TRBV6-5 to TRBJ1-1; 8 positions match TRBD1. This CDR3 spans 14 amino acids. Germline values: CDR1 MNHEY, CDR2 SVGAGI. Trimming took 6 bases from V and 5 from J; bases not matched to a gene: 8.